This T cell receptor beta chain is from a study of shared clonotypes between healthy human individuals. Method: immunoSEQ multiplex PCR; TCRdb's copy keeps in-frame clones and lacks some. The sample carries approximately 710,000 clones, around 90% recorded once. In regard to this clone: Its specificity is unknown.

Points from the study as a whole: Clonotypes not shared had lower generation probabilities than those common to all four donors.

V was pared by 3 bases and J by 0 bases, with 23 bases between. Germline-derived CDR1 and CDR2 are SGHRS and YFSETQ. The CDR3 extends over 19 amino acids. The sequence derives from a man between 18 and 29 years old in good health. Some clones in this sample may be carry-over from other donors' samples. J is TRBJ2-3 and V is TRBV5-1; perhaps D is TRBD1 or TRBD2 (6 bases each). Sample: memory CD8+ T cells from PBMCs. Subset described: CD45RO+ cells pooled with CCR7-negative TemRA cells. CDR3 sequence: CASSSGRTDKTNSTDTQYF. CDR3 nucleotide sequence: TGCGCCAGCAGCTCGGGGAGGACAGATAAAACCAATAGCACAGATACGCAGTATTTT.